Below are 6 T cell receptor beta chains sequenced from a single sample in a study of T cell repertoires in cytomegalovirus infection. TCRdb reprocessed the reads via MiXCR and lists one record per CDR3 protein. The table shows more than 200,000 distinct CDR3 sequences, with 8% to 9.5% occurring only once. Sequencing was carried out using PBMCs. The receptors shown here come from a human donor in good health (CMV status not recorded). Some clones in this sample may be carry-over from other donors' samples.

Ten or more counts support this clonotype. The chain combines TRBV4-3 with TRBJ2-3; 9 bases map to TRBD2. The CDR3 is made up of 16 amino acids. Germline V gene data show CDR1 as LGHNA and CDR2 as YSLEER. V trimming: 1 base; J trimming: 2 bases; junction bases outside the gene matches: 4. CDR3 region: CASSQVAGAATDTQYF. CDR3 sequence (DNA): TGCGCCAGCAGCCAAGTAGCGGGAGCGGCCACAGATACGCAGTATTTT.

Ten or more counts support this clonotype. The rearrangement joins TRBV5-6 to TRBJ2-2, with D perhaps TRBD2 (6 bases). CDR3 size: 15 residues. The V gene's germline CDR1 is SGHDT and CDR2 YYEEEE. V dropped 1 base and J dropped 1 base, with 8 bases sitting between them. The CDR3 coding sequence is TGTGCCAGCAGCTTGTGGACTAAGAACACCGGGGAGCTGTTTTTT. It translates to CASSLWTKNTGELFF.

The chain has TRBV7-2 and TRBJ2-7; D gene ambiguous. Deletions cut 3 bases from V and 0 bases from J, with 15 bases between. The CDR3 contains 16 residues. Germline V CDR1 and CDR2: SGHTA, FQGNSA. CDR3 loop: CASSLFGAESSYEQYF. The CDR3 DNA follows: TGTGCCAGCAGCTTGTTTGGAGCAGAAAGCTCCTACGAGCAGTACTTC. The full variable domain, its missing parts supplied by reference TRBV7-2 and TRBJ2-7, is GAGVSQSPSNKVTEKGKDVELRCDPISGHTALYWYRQSLGQGLEFLIYFQGNSAPDKSGLPSDRFSAERTGGSVSTLTIQRTQQEDSAVYLCASSLFGAESSYEQYFGPGTRLTVT.

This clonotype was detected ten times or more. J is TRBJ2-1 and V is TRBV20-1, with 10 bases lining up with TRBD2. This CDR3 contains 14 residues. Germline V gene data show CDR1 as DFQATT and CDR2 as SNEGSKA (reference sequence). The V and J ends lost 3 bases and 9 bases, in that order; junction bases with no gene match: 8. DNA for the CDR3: TGCAGTGCTAGTGGGGCTAGCGGGAGAACTGAGCAGTTCTTC. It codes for CSASGASGRTEQFF.

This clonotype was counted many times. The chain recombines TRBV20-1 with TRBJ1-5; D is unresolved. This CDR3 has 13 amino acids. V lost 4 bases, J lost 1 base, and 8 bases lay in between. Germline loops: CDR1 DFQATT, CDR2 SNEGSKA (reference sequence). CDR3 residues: CSATGPSNQPQHF. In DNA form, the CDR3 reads TGCAGTGCTACCGGCCCGAGCAATCAGCCCCAGCATTTT.

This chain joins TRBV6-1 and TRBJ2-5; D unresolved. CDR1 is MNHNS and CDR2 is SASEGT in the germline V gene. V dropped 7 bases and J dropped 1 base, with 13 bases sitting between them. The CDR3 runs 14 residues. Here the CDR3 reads CASKERAAQETQYF. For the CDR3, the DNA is TGTGCCAGCAAAGAAAGGGCAGCCCAAGAGACCCAGTACTTC.